The entry that follows covers one T cell receptor (beta chain) sequence. The method was immunoSEQ multiplex PCR; TCRdb's version includes in-frame clones alone and lacks a portion of them. The repertoire includes approximately 390,000 clones, around nine tenths of them detected once, and around 10% sits in the top ten. The entry originates in a study of blood T cell repertoires in COVID-19. The sample was PBMCs or T cells enriched from blood (not recorded which). The origin of this receptor is a woman between 45 and 65 years old who had recovered from COVID-19.

CDR3 protein: CASYGGNYGYTF. Written as DNA, the CDR3 is TGTGCCAGCTACGGCGGTAACTATGGCTACACCTTC. The chain couples TRBV11-2 to TRBJ1-2; D call uncertain. CDR3 length: 12 residues. The V gene lost 8 bases and the J gene lost 1 base, with 8 bases spanning the gap. Germline lookup yields CDR1 SGHAT and CDR2 FQNNGV. Filled out from reference TRBV11-2 and TRBJ1-2, the complete variable domain reads EAGVAQSPRYKIIEKRQSVAFWCNPISGHATLYWYQQILGQGPKLLIQFQNNGVVDDSQLPKDRFSAERLKGVDSTLKIQPAKLEDSAVYLCASYGGNYGYTFGSGTRLTVV.